The T cell receptor beta chain described here comes from a study of T cell responses to AZD1222 COVID-19 vaccine. Clones were sequenced by immunoSEQ multiplex PCR, and TCRdb holds only the in-frame ones, with some missing. The repertoire holds 130,000 or so clones, roughly 91% seen once, with around 0.99% in the top ten. About this clone: No antigen is known for it.

Overall study results and limits: Only a handful of AZD1222 recipients, more than five in all, had baseline seropositivity.

Trimming removed 1 base from V and 6 bases from J, with 7 bases in between. The CDR3 is made up of 13 amino acids. Germline CDR1 reads LNHDA; CDR2 reads SQIVND (reference sequence). Sequences were derived from peripheral blood, sampled 28 days after the second AZD1222 dose. The source is an adult who received the AZD1222 COVID-19 vaccine. This sequence joins TRBV19 and TRBJ2-1; no definite D call. The DNA for the CDR3 is TGTGCCAGTAGTATAGGTAATAGCAATGAGCAGTTCTTC. Its translation is CASSIGNSNEQFF. The full variable domain, rest sourced from reference TRBV19 and TRBJ2-1, is DGGITQSPKYLFRKEGQNVTLSCEQNLNHDAMYWYRQDPGQGLRLIYYSQIVNDFQKGDIAEGYSVSREKKESFPLTVTSAQKNPTAFYLCASSIGNSNEQFFGPGTRLTVL.